This T cell receptor (beta chain) was observed in a study of T cell changes during pregnancy in multiple sclerosis. The CDR3 loop spans 15 amino acids. Germline CDR1 reads SEHNR; CDR2 reads FQNEAQ (reference sequence). V dropped 3 bases and J dropped 5; count of bases not matched to a gene: 7. A few counts support this clone. TCRdb's copy holds only in-frame clones and misses some; the assay was immunoSEQ multiplex PCR. This table holds some 37,000 clones, 88% found once. This chain joins TRBV7-9 and TRBJ2-5; 9 nucleotides line up with TRBD1. This TCR derives from a female donor with multiple sclerosis, enrolled in a pregnancy study. Sequenced material: CD4+ T cells from peripheral blood mononuclear cells, taken in the first trimester of pregnancy. For the CDR3, the DNA is TGTGCCAGCAGCTTGGGGACAGGGTATGGCGAGACCCAGTACTTC. Translated: CASSLGTGYGETQYF.